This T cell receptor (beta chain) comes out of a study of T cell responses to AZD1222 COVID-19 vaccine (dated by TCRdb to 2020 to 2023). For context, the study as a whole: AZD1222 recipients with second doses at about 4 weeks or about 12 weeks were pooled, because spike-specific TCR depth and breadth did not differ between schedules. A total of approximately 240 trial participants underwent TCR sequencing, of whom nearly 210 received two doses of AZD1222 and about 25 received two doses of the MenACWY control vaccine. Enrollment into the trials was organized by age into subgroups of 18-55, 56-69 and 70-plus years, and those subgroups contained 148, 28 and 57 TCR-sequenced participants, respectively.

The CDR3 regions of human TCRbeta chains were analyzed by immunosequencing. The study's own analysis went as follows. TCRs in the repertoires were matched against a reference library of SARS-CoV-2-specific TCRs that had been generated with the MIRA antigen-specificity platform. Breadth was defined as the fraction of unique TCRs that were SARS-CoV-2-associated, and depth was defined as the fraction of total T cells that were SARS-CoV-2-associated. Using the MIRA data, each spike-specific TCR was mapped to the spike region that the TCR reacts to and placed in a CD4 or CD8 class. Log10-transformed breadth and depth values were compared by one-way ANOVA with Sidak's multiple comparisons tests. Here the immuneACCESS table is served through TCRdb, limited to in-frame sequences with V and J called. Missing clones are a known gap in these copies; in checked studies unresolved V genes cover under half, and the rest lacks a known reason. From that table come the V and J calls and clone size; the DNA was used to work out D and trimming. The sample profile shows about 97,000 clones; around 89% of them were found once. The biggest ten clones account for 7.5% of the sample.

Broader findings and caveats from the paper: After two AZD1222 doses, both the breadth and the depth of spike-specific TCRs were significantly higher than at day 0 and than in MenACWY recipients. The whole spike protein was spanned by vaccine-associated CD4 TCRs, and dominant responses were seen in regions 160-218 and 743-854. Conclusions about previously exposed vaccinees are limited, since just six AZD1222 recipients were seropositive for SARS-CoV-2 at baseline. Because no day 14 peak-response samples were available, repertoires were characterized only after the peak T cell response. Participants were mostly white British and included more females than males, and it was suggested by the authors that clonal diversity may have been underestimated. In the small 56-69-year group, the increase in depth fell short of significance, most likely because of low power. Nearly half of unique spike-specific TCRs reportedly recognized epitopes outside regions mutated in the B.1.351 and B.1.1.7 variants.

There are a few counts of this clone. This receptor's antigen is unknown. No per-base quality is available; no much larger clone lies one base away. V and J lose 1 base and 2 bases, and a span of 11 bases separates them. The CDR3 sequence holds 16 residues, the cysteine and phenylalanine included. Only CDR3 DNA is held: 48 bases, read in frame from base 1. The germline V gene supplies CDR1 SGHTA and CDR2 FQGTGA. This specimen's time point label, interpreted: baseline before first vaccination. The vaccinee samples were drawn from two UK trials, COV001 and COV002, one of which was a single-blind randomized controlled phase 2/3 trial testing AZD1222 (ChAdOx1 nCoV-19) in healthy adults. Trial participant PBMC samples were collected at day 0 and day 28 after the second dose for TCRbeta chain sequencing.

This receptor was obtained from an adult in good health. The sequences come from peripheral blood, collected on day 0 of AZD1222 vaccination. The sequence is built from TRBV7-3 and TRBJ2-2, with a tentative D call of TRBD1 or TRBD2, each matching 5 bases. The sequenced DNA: TGTGCCAGCAGCTTAAGAGGGACCTTAAACACCGGGGAGCTGTTTTTT. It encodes CASSLRGTLNTGELFF.